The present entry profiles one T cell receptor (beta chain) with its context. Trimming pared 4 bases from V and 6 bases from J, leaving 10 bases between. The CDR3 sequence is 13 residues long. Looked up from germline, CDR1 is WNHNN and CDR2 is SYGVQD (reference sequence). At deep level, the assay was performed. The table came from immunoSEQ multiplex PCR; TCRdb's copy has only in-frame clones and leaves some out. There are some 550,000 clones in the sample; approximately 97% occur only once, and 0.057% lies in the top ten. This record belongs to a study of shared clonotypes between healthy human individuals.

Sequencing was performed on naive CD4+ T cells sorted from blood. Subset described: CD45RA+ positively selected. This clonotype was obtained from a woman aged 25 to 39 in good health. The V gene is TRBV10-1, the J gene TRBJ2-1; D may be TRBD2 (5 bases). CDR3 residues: CASSVGRGNEQFF. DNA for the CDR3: TGCGCCAGCAGTGTTGGGAGAGGCAATGAGCAGTTCTTC.